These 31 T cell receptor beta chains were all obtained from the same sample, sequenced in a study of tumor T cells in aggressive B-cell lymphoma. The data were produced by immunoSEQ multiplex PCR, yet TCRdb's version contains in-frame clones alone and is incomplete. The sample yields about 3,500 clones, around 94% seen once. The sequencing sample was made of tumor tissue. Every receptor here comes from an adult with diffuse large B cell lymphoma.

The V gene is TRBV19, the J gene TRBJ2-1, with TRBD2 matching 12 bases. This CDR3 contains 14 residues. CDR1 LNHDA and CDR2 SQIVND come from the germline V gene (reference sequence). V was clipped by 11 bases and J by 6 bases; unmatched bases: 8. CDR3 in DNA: TGTGCCGTTAGGGCTAGCGGGAGGGGCAATGAGCAGTTCTTC. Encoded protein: CAVRASGRGNEQFF.

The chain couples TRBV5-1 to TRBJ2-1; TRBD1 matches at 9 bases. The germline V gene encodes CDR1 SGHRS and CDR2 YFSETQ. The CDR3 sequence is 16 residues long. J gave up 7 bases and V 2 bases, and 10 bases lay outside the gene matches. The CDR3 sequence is CASSFFVQGAKNEQFF. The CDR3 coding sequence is TGCGCCAGCAGCTTTTTTGTACAGGGGGCAAAGAATGAGCAGTTCTTC.

CDR3 in amino acids: CASSVAYRDTGELFF. The CDR3 DNA sequence: TGTGCCAGCAGTGTAGCGTACCGAGACACCGGGGAGCTGTTTTTT. The chain combines TRBV25-1 with TRBJ2-2; D may be TRBD2 (5 bases). V was trimmed by 4 bases and J by 3 bases, leaving 12 bases between them. The CDR3 is 15 residues long. CDR1 is MGHDK, CDR2 SYGVNS, per germline. Together with reference TRBV25-1 and TRBJ2-2, the CDR3 gives the full variable domain: EADIYQTPRYLVIGTGKKITLECSQTMGHDKMYWYQQDPGMELHLIHYSYGVNSTEKGDLSSESTVSRIRTEHFPLTLESARPSHTSQYLCASSVAYRDTGELFFGEGSRLTVL.

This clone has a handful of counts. Here the CDR3 reads CSVPRDRGFDEQYF. CDR3 DNA sequence: TGCAGCGTTCCCCGGGACAGGGGGTTCGACGAGCAGTACTTC. The chain combines TRBV29-1 with TRBJ2-7, with 11 bases that match TRBD1. This CDR3 region has 14 residues. Germline trimming cut 5 bases from V and 5 bases from J; bases unmatched to any gene: 8. The V gene's germline CDR1 is SQVTM and CDR2 ANQGSEA.

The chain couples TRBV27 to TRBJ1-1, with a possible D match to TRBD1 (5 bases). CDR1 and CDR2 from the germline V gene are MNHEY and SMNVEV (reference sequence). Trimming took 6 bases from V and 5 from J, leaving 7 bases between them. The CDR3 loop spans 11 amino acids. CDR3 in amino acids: CASSRGTEAFF. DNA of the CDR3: TGTGCCAGCAGCCGGGGGACTGAAGCTTTCTTT.

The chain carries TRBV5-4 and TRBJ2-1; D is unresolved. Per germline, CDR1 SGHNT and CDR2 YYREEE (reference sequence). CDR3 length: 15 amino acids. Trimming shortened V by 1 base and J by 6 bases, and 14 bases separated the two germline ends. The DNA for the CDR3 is TGTGCCAGCAGCTTGAGTCCTGTTCGAGGCAATGAGCAGTTCTTC. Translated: CASSLSPVRGNEQFF.

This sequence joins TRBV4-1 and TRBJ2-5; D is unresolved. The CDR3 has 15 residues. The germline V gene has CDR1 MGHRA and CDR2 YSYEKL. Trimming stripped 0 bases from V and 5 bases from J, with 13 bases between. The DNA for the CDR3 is TGCGCCAGCAGCCAAGAATCCGATCTCAGGGAGACCCAGTACTTC. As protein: CASSQESDLRETQYF.

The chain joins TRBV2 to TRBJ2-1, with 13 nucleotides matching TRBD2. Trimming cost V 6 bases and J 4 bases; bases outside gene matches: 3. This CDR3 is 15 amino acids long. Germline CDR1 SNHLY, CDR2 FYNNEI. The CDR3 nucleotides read TGTGCCAGCAGGACGACTAGCGGGGGGTACAATGAGCAGTTCTTC. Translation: CASRTTSGGYNEQFF.

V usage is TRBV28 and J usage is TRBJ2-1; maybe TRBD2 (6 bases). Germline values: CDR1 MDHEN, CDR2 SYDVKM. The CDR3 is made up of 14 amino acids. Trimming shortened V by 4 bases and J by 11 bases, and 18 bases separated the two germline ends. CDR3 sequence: CASSSHQLAKKQFF. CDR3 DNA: TGTGCCAGCAGTTCCCACCAACTAGCCAAGAAGCAGTTCTTC.

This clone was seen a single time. The DNA of the CDR3 is TGTGCCAGCAGCCTCCCGGGGAGGAACACTGAAGCTTTCTTT. Its protein product is CASSLPGRNTEAFF. This rearrangement joins TRBV14 to TRBJ1-1, with D unclear. The CDR3 loop spans 14 amino acids. The ends were cut back, 4 bases at V and 1 base at J, with 10 bases in the middle. Germline CDR1 SGHDN, CDR2 FVKESK.

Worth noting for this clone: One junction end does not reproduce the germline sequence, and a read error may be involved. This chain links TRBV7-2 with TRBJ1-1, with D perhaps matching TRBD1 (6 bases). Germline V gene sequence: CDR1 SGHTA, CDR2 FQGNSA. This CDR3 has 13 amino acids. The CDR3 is CASSYDRNIEAFF. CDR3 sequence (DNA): TGTGCCAGCAGCTATGACAGGAACATTGAAGCTTTCTTT.

The CDR3 region is CASSATDRGTYEQYF. In nucleotides, the CDR3 is TGCGCCAGCAGCGCGACGGACAGGGGGACCTACGAGCAGTACTTC. The chain combines TRBV5-1 with TRBJ2-7; TRBD1 aligns across 10 bases. The CDR3 spans 15 residues. Looked up from germline, CDR1 is SGHRS and CDR2 is YFSETQ. V lost 4 bases, J lost 2 bases, and 6 bases stayed unmatched. Based on the CDR3 plus reference TRBV5-1 and TRBJ2-7, the full variable domain is KAGVTQTPRYLIKTRGQQVTLSCSPISGHRSVSWYQQTPGQGLQFLFEYFSETQRNKGNFPGRFSGRQFSNSRSEMNVSTLELGDSALYLCASSATDRGTYEQYFGPGTRLTVT.

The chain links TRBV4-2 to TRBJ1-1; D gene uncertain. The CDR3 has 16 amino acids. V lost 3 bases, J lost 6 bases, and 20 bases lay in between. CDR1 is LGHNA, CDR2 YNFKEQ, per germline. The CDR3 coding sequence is TGTGCCAGCAGCCAGATATCGGGTCAGCTCGGGGCTGAAGCTTTCTTT. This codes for CASSQISGQLGAEAFF.

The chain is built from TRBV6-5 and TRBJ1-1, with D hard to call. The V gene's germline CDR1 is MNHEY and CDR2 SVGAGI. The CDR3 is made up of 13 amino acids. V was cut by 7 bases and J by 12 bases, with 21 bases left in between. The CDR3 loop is CASTKPNPPRTFF. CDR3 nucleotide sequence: TGTGCCAGCACCAAACCCAATCCGCCGCGAACTTTCTTT.

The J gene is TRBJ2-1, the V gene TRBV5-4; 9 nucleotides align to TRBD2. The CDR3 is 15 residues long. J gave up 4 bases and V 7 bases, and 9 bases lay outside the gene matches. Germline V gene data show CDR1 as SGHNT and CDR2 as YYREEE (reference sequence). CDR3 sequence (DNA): TGTGCCAGCGCGTCGGCGGGAGGGATTTACAATGAGCAGTTCTTC. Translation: CASASAGGIYNEQFF.

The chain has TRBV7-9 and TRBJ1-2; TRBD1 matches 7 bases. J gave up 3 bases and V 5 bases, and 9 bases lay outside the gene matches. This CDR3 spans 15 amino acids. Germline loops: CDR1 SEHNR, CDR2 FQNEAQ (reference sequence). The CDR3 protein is CASSPRTGPDYGYTF. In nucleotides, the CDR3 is TGTGCCAGCAGCCCTAGGACAGGACCAGACTATGGCTACACCTTC.

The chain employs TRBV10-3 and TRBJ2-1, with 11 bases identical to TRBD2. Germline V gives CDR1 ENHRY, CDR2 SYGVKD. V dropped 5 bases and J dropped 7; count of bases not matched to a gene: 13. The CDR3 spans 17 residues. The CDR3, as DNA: TGTGCCATCAGTAAAACGGATAGCGGGAGGGGGTCTAATGAGCAGTTCTTC. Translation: CAISKTDSGRGSNEQFF.

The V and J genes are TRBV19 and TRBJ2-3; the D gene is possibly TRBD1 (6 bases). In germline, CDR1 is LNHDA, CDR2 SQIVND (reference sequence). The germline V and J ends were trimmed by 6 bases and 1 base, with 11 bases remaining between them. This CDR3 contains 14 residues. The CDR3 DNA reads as TGTGCCAGTAGCCTACAGGGAGGCACAGATACGCAGTATTTT. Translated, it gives CASSLQGGTDTQYF.

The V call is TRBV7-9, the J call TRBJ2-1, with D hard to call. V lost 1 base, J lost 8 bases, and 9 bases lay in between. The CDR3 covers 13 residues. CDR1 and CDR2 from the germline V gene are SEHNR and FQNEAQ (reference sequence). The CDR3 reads CASSLGAGYEQFF. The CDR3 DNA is TGTGCCAGCAGCTTAGGGGCTGGCTATGAGCAGTTCTTC.

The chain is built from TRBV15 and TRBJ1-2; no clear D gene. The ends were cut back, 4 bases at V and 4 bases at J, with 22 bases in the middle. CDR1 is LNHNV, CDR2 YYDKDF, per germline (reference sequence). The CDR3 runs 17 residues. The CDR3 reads CATSTRGGCGKTYGYTF. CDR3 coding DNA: TGTGCCACCAGCACGCGCGGAGGGTGTGGAAAGACCTATGGCTACACCTTC.

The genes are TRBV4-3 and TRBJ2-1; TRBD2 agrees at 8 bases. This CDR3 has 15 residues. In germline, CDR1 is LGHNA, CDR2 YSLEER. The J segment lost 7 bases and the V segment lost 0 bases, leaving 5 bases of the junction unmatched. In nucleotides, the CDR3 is TGCGCCAGCAGCCAAGAGGGGAGACTAGCGAATGAGCAGTTCTTC. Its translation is CASSQEGRLANEQFF.

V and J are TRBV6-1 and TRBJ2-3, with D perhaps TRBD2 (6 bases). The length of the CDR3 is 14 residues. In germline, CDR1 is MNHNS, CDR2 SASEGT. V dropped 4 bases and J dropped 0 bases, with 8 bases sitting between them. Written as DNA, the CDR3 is TGTGCCAGCAGTGTTAGCGGAAGCACAGATACGCAGTATTTT. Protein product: CASSVSGSTDTQYF.

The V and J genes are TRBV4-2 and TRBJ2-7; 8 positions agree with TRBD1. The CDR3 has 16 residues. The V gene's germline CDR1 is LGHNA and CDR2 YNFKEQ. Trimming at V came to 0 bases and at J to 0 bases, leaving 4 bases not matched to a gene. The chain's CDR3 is CASSQEVTGVSYEQYF. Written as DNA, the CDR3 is TGTGCCAGCAGCCAAGAGGTGACAGGGGTCTCCTACGAGCAGTACTTC.

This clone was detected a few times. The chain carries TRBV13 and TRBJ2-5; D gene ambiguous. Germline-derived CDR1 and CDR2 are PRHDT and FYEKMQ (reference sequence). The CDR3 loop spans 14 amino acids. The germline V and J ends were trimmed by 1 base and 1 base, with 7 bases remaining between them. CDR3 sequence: CASSLVNSQETQYF. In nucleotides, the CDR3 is TGTGCCAGCAGCTTAGTTAACAGCCAAGAGACCCAGTACTTC.

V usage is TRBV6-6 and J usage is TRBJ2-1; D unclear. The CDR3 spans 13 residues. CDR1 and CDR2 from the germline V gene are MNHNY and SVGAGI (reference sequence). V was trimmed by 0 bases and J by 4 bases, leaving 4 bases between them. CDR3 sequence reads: CASSYSYYNEQFF. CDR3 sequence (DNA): TGTGCCAGCAGTTACTCGTATTACAATGAGCAGTTCTTC.

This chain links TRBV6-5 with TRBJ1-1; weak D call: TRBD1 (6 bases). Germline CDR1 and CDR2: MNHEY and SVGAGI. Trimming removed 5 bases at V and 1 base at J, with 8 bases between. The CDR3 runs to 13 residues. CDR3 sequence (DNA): TGTGCCAGCAGTGCGGACAGGAACACTGAAGCTTTCTTT. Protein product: CASSADRNTEAFF.

CDR3 nucleotide sequence: TGCGCCAGCAGCCAATACGAGCGGGAGGACAACTACAATGAGCAGTTCTTC. Translation: CASSQYEREDNYNEQFF. The V and J genes are TRBV4-1 and TRBJ2-1; the match to TRBD2 covers 9 bases. With 2 bases clipped from V and 3 bases from J, the junction kept 8 bases outside the gene matches. The CDR3 has 17 amino acids. Germline values: CDR1 MGHRA, CDR2 YSYEKL.

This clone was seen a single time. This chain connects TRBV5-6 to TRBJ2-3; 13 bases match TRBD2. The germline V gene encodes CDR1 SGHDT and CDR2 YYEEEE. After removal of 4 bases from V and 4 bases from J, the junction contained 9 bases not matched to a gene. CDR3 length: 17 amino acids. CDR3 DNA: TGTGCCAGCAGCCAACTAGCGGGAGGGCCACGGGCAGATACGCAGTATTTT. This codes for CASSQLAGGPRADTQYF.

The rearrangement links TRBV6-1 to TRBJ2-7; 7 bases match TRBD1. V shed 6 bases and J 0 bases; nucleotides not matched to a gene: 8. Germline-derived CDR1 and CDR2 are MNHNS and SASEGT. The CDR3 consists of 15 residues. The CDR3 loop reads CASSRQGISSYEQYF. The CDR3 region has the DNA TGTGCCAGCAGCAGACAGGGAATTAGCTCCTACGAGCAGTACTTC.

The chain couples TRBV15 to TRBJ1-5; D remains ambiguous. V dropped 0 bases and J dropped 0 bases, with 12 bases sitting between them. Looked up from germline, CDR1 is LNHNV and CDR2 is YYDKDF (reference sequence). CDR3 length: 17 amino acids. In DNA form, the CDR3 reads TGTGCCACCAGCAGAGATCAGACAACTTATAGCAATCAGCCCCAGCATTTT. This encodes CATSRDQTTYSNQPQHF. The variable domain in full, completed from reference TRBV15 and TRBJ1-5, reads DAMVIQNPRYQVTQFGKPVTLSCSQTLNHNVMYWYQQKSSQAPKLLFHYYDKDFNNEADTPDNFQSRRPNTSFCFLDIRSPGLGDTAMYLCATSRDQTTYSNQPQHFGDGTRLSIL.

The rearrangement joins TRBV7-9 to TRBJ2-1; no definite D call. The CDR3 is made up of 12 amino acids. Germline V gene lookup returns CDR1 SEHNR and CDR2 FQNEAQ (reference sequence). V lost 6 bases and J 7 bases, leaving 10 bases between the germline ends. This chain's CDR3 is CASRALWNEQFF. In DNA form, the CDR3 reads TGTGCCAGCAGGGCCCTCTGGAATGAGCAGTTCTTC.